The clone carrying this TCR beta chain was detected a few times. Antigen specificity is unknown. General observations from the study: Tumor memory CD4+ T cell TCR gene usage clustered with blood and lymph node memory CD4+ cells and lymph node naive CD4+ cells.

Per germline, CDR1 MNHEY and CDR2 SVGAGI. Between the trimmed V and J ends, which lost 4 bases and 6 bases, there was a span of 12 bases. This CDR3 contains 13 residues. Naive CD4+ cells had CD25+ Tregs removed. After constant-region reverse-primer amplification, full-length variable regions underwent semi-nested PCR with Nested Universal Primer A. MiXCR was run by TCRdb on the 5' RACE reads, yielding one entry per CDR3 protein. Here the sample spans some 37,000 distinct CDR3 sequences, approximately 17% being singletons. Sequenced sample: naive CD4+ T cells sorted from a lymph node. Subset in this sample: naive CD4+ T cells, CD4+CD45RA+CD25-. The sequence derives from a female donor with breast cancer. The chain couples TRBV6-5 to TRBJ1-2; D is ambiguous. DNA for the CDR3: TGTGCCAGCAGTTTCGTTGCTGGCGATGGCTACACCTTC. Its protein product is CASSFVAGDGYTF.